This T cell receptor beta chain was documented in a study of molecular identifiers for immune sequencing clone quantification. The CDR3 totals 16 residues. CDR1 SEHNR and CDR2 FQNEAQ come from the germline V gene (reference sequence). Naive CD8 T cell sorting was performed on the CD8+CD4-CCR7+CD45RA+ phenotype. Library preparation followed earlier protocols using designated TCR primers. TCRdb reanalysed the PCR reads using MiXCR and keeps one entry per CDR3 protein. The sample has 70,000 to 90,000 distinct CDR3 sequences, around 20% seen once. As regards this clonotype: A junction boundary mismatches the germline segment, possibly from a read error.

The TCR sequence derives from a human donor in good health. Some libraries in this study had Jurkat cell RNA spiked in. Sequenced input: naive CD8+ T cells from blood, with Jurkat cell RNA spiked in. Indicated subset: FACS-sorted CD8+CD4-CCR7+CD45RA+ naive T cells. This rearrangement joins TRBV7-9 to TRBJ1-1; D may be TRBD1 (5 bases). CDR3 sequence: CAGSHPTRTLNTEAFF. The CDR3 DNA follows: TGTGCCGGCAGTCATCCGACTCGGACATTGAACACTGAAGCTTTCTTT.